This T cell receptor beta chain originates from a study of T cell responses to AZD1222 COVID-19 vaccine (dated by TCRdb to the early 2020s). Broadly, across the study: TCR sequencing covered roughly 230 trial participants: 207 given two doses of AZD1222 and 26 given two doses of MenACWY control vaccine. Trial participants were enrolled by age into subgroups of 18-55, 56-69 and 70-plus years, and approximately 150, 30 and 60 TCR-sequenced participants, respectively, were included in these subgroups.

The paper as a whole reports these results and caveats: Reportedly, almost half of the unique spike-specific TCRs recognized epitopes lying outside the regions that are mutated in the B.1.351 and B.1.1.7 variants. Because no samples from the day 14 peak response were available, repertoires could be characterized only after the peak T cell response. After two AZD1222 doses, both the breadth and the depth of spike-specific TCRs were significantly higher than at day 0 and than in MenACWY recipients. Participants were mostly white British, with more females than males. The authors suggested clonal diversity may have been underestimated. The 56-69-year group was small, and its depth increase did not reach significance, likely because of low power. Conclusions about previously exposed vaccinees are limited because only six or seven AZD1222 recipients were SARS-CoV-2 seropositive at baseline. Vaccine-associated CD4 TCRs spanned the whole spike protein, with dominant responses in regions 160-218 and 743-854.

CDR3 length: 13 amino acids, cysteine to phenylalanine. Of the read, only the CDR3 DNA is kept; its 39 bases are in frame from base 1. Deletion took 4 bases off V and 7 bases off J, with a span of 10 bases between the germline ends. Based on the germline V gene (reference sequence), the CDR1 and CDR2 sequences are MNHEY and SMNVEV. The CDR3 regions of human TCRbeta chains were analyzed by immunosequencing. Per the original workflow: TCRs in the repertoires were compared against a reference library of SARS-CoV-2-specific TCRs that had been generated with the MIRA antigen-specificity platform. Breadth meant the fraction of unique TCRs that were SARS-CoV-2-associated, whereas depth meant the fraction of total T cells that were SARS-CoV-2-associated. Using the MIRA data, each spike-specific TCR was mapped to the spike region that the TCR reacts to and placed in a CD4 or CD8 class. Log10-transformed breadth and depth values were compared by one-way ANOVA with Sidak's multiple comparisons tests. The clones in this table, taken by TCRdb from immuneACCESS, are in-frame only. Not every clone is retained; where verified, under half of the shortfall comes from an unresolved V gene, and the cause of the rest is unknown. From that table come the V and J calls and clone size; the DNA was used to work out D and trimming. This sample has some 110,000 clones in its table, and around nine tenths of those were observed once. The top ten clones comprise approximately 3.4% of the sample.

The sample's time point label is to be understood as: about 28 days (+/-7) after the second vaccine dose. AZD1222 recipients whose second dose came at about 4 weeks and those whose second dose came at about 12 weeks were combined into one group, since spike-specific TCR depth and breadth did not differ between the two schedules. Samples from vaccinated people were obtained from the UK trials COV001 and COV002, which included a single-blind randomized controlled phase 2/3 trial of AZD1222 (ChAdOx1 nCoV-19) in healthy adults. For TCRbeta chain sequencing, PBMC samples from trial participants were taken at day 0 and at day 28 after the second dose. To note about this clone: What antigen it recognizes has not been identified. Per-nucleotide qualities are absent, and no much larger clonotype sits a single base away.

This receptor chain uses TRBV27 and TRBJ1-4, with a weak D call of TRBD1 (6 bases match). The specimen was peripheral blood, collected 28 days after the second AZD1222 dose. This sequence was found in an adult who received the AZD1222 COVID-19 vaccine. Read as DNA, the sequence is TGTGCCAGCAGTTCCGCCAGGGGTGAAAAACTGTTTTTT. This yields the protein CASSSARGEKLFF.